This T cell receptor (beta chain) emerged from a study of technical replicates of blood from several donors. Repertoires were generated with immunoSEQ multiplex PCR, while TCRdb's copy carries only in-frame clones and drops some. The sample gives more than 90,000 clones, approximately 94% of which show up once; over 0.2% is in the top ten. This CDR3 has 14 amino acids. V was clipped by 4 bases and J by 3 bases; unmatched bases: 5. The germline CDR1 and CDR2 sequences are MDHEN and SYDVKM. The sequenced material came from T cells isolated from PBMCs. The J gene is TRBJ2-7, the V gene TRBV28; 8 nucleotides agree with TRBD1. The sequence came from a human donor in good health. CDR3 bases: TGTGCCAGCAGTTCCGCCGGACAGGGCTACGAGCAGTACTTC. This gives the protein CASSSAGQGYEQYF.